The clone carrying this T cell receptor beta chain was found a few times. The antigen is unknown. This record comes from a study of early T cells in non-severe SARS-CoV-2 infection. Study context: Chains stayed unpaired after sequencing of bulk RNA from unsorted whole blood. Overall study results and limits: Anti-spike CD8 responses were favored by VDJdb matching, which missed private and CD4 specificities.

There are 18 residues in the CDR3. With 1 base clipped from V and 3 bases from J, the junction kept 14 bases outside the gene matches. CDR1 DFQATT and CDR2 SNEGSKA come from the germline V gene (reference sequence). Unique molecular identifiers (one per individual cDNA molecule) were attached. Via MiXCR, TCRdb re-called the 5' RACE reads, giving one row per CDR3 protein. The data show around 35,000 distinct CDR3 sequences, with about 5.8% seen just once and roughly 6% held by the top ten. The sample was whole blood. The V and J genes are TRBV20-1 and TRBJ2-1; TRBD1 matches at 8 bases. The source of this sequence is an adult who was a healthcare worker with PCR-confirmed SARS-CoV-2 infection or an uninfected control (not recorded which). The CDR3 sequence: CSARARGLSGTGYNEQFF. The CDR3 region has the DNA TGCAGTGCTAGAGCGCGGGGCCTATCCGGGACAGGCTACAATGAGCAGTTCTTC.